This TCR beta chain was captured by sequencing in a study of blood T cell repertoires in COVID-19. Study details: Collection of acute and convalescent COVID-19 samples took place in the United States, Italy and Spain. Sample material is recorded as cDNA or gDNA derived from T cells, B-cell-depleted T cells, or PBMCs.

As handled by the study authors: Nucleated cell number was recorded as an estimate derived from reference gene primer amplification. Produced via immunoSEQ multiplex PCR; TCRdb's table is partial and in-frame only. V, J and clone size are taken as reported in that table, and D and trimming were inferred from the DNA itself. The repertoire consists of approximately 200,000 clones, with 88% occurring once and the leading ten covering around 2.8%. The specimen sequenced was peripheral blood. The receptor comes from a woman aged 55-69 years with acute or convalescent COVID-19.

CDR3 in amino acids: CASSITGGFQPQHF. As DNA, the CDR3 is TGTGCCAGTAGTATCACAGGGGGCTTTCAGCCCCAGCATTTT. The gene calls are TRBV19 and TRBJ1-5; 9 bases line up with TRBD1. Per the germline V gene, CDR1 is LNHDA and CDR2 is SQIVND (reference sequence). The trim removed 3 bases at V and 6 bases at J, leaving 3 bases unmatched. CDR3 length: 14 amino acids.